This entry lists 27 T cell receptor beta chains sequenced from one sample in a study of molecular identifiers for immune sequencing clone quantification. MiXCR was run by TCRdb on the PCR reads, yielding one entry per CDR3 protein. The sample comprises about 640,000 distinct CDR3 sequences, just under 20% of which are singletons, and roughly 0.85% rests with the top ten. Source material: naive CD8+ T cells from blood, with Jurkat cell RNA spiked in. Stated subset: FACS-sorted CD8+CD4-CCR7+CD45RA+ naive T cells. The receptors stem from a human donor in good health. Some libraries in this study had Jurkat cell RNA spiked in.

The V and J genes are TRBV10-3 and TRBJ2-7; 9 nucleotides align to TRBD1. V gave up 4 bases and J gave up 6 bases; unmatched junction bases: 25. This CDR3 has 20 amino acids. Per the germline V gene, CDR1 is ENHRY and CDR2 is SYGVKD. CDR3 bases: TGTGCCATCAGTGGCCTCTTCCGCCCGGGACAGGGAAGTGATTTCTTCGAGCAGTACTTC. Its protein is CAISGLFRPGQGSDFFEQYF.

As for this clonotype: It may be a read error: a sequence one base away is much more abundant. The rearrangement links TRBV7-9 to TRBJ2-2; unclear D gene. This CDR3 contains 14 residues. CDR1 and CDR2 from the germline V gene are SEHNR and FQNEAQ (reference sequence). V was shortened by 5 bases and J by 9 bases, with 16 bases between the two germline ends. The CDR3 nucleotides read TGTGCCAGCAGCCCTTGGCTCGGATCCAGGGAGCTGTTTTTT. This codes for CASSPWLGSRELFF.

This clonotype was detected a few times. This chain joins TRBV4-1 and TRBJ2-7, with D maybe TRBD2 (6 bases). The germline V and J ends were trimmed by 1 base and 3 bases, with 13 bases remaining between them. The CDR3 totals 15 residues. Germline values: CDR1 MGHRA, CDR2 YSYEKL. The CDR3 DNA reads as TGCGCCAGCAGCCAAGTCCACCCCGGGGGCTACGAGCAGTACTTC. This translates into CASSQVHPGGYEQYF.

This clonotype was seen ten or more times. The chain is built from TRBV5-6 and TRBJ1-5; D remains unclear. The CDR3 totals 14 residues. Trimming took 4 bases from V and 2 from J, leaving 10 bases between them. CDR1 and CDR2 from the germline V gene are SGHDT and YYEEEE. Here the CDR3 reads CASSRAAGNQPQHF. DNA for the CDR3: TGTGCCAGCAGCCGGGCGGCCGGCAATCAGCCCCAGCATTTT.

This clonotype was seen many times. V gene TRBV12-3 or TRBV12-4 combines with J gene TRBJ2-7; a possible D gene is TRBD1 (6 bases). V lost 5 bases to trimming and J lost 6 bases, with 14 bases between them. The CDR3 extends over 13 amino acids. CDR3 DNA sequence: TGTGCCAGCAGTGGACTCGGGACATTCGAGCAGTACTTC. Translation: CASSGLGTFEQYF.

This clonotype has just a few counts. The CDR3 spells CASSLVAGGPREQFF. The CDR3 coding sequence is TGTGCCAGCAGCCTAGTAGCGGGAGGGCCCCGTGAGCAGTTCTTC. J is TRBJ2-1 and V is TRBV7-6, with 11 bases matching TRBD2. This CDR3 is 15 amino acids long. Trimming at V came to 5 bases and at J to 9 bases, leaving 9 bases not matched to a gene. CDR1 is SGHVS and CDR2 is FNYEAQ in the germline V gene.

To note about this clonotype: A single base separates this from a much larger clone, so it may be a read error. The chain recombines TRBV4-3 with TRBJ1-6, with no clear D. CDR1 and CDR2 (germline): LGHNA, YSLEER. CDR3 length: 17 residues. The CDR3 loop is CASSQENRLGYNSPPHF. CDR3 DNA sequence: TGCGCCAGCAGCCAAGAAAACCGTCTCGGTTATAATTCACCCCCCCACTTT.

This clonotype was observed many times. The chain combines TRBV30 with TRBJ2-6; D gene ambiguous. V lost 2 bases and J lost 13, with 12 bases in between. The V gene's germline CDR1 is GTSNPN and CDR2 SVGIG (reference sequence). There are 12 residues in the CDR3. CDR3 nucleotide sequence: TGTGCCTGGAGTATTACCGGGTATGTCCTGACTTTC. Protein product: CAWSITGYVLTF.

This clonotype was counted a few times. This chain connects TRBV6-2 or TRBV6-3 to TRBJ1-4, with 7 bases fitting TRBD1. Germline V lookup: CDR1 MNHEY, CDR2 SVGEGT. CDR3 length: 14 amino acids. V gave up 0 bases and J gave up 8 bases; unmatched junction bases: 3. The CDR3 nucleotides are TGTGCCAGCAGTTACTCAGGGGGCGCGGAAAAACTGTTTTTT. It encodes CASSYSGGAEKLFF.

This clonotype came up a few times. The chain joins TRBV7-9 to TRBJ1-1, with TRBD1 matching over 8 bases. The germline V gene encodes CDR1 SEHNR and CDR2 FQNEAQ (reference sequence). The CDR3 contains 14 residues. The J segment lost 6 bases and the V segment lost 2 bases, leaving 5 bases of the junction unmatched. The CDR3: CASSLTTGESEAFF. DNA for the CDR3: TGTGCCAGCAGCTTAACGACAGGGGAATCTGAAGCTTTCTTT.

This clonotype appeared many times. This sequence joins TRBV28 and TRBJ2-5, with D maybe TRBD2 (6 bases). Germline assignment: CDR1 MDHEN and CDR2 SYDVKM. Trimming removed 7 bases at V and 3 bases at J, with 15 bases between. The CDR3 has 14 residues. CDR3 sequence reads: CASKKGLIKETQYF. The CDR3, as DNA: TGTGCCAGCAAAAAGGGACTCATTAAAGAGACCCAGTACTTC.

This clonotype came up once. This may be a read error: a much more frequent sequence differs by one nucleotide. The chain combines TRBV28 with TRBJ2-2; 8 nucleotides match TRBD1. With V trimmed by 5 bases and J by 3 bases, 8 bases remained unmatched. The CDR3 loop spans 16 amino acids. The germline V gene has CDR1 MDHEN and CDR2 SYDVKM. The CDR3 is CASSGRGLAYTGELFF. The CDR3 DNA reads TGTGCCAGCAGTGGCAGGGGGCTGGCGTACACCGGGGAGCTGTTTTTT.

This clonotype was seen many times. The chain links TRBV4-3 to TRBJ2-7; 8 positions match TRBD1. Unmatched junction bases numbered 8, after V lost 10 bases and J lost 0 bases. The CDR3 has 14 residues. CDR1 and CDR2 (germline): LGHNA, YSLEER. This chain's CDR3 is CATTGQAISYEQYF. CDR3 coding DNA: TGCGCCACGACGGGACAGGCCATCTCCTACGAGCAGTACTTC.

A few counts support this clonotype. The chain has TRBV6-5 and TRBJ1-3; D gene unclear. This CDR3 has 16 residues. Germline CDR1 reads MNHEY; CDR2 reads SVGAGI. V was shortened by 2 bases and J by 0 bases, with 11 bases between the two germline ends. The CDR3 DNA is TGTGCCAGCAGTTACGGTCCCGGCCTCTCTGGAAACACCATATATTTT. Encoded protein: CASSYGPGLSGNTIYF.

The V call is TRBV19, the J call TRBJ2-7, with 7 bases matching TRBD1. This CDR3 has 14 residues. J was trimmed by 1 base and V by 11 bases; bases with no gene match: 11. Germline assignment: CDR1 LNHDA and CDR2 SQIVND (reference sequence). The CDR3 protein is CAGTNGDSSYEQYF. Here the CDR3 DNA reads TGTGCCGGTACGAATGGGGACAGTTCCTACGAGCAGTACTTC. The entire variable domain, with the rest obtained from reference TRBV19 and TRBJ2-7, is as follows: DGGITQSPKYLFRKEGQNVTLSCEQNLNHDAMYWYRQDPGQGLRLIYYSQIVNDFQKGDIAEGYSVSREKKESFPLTVTSAQKNPTAFYLCAGTNGDSSYEQYFGPGTRLTVT.

This clonotype was counted ten times or more. V usage is TRBV28 and J usage is TRBJ1-1; D gene ambiguous. CDR3 length: 15 amino acids. The germline gives CDR1 MDHEN, CDR2 SYDVKM. V lost 4 bases and J lost 0, with 12 bases in between. In DNA form, the CDR3 reads TGTGCCAGCAGTTACGGGGTCCACTTGAACACTGAAGCTTTCTTT. Its translation: CASSYGVHLNTEAFF. Using reference TRBV28 and TRBJ1-1 for the parts outside the CDR3, the full variable domain is DVKVTQSSRYLVKRTGEKVFLECVQDMDHENMFWYRQDPGLGLRLIYFSYDVKMKEKGDIPEGYSVSREKKERFSLILESASTNQTSMYLCASSYGVHLNTEAFFGQGTRLTVV.

The table lists this clonotype with a few counts. This chain joins TRBV20-1 and TRBJ2-1, with D maybe TRBD2 (5 bases). CDR3 size: 16 residues. The V gene's germline CDR1 is DFQATT and CDR2 SNEGSKA (reference sequence). Trimming left V 0 bases short and J 6 bases short, with 18 bases between. The CDR3 sequence: CSARDLFAGGLNEQFF. As DNA, the CDR3 is TGCAGTGCTAGAGATCTGTTTGCGGGCGGCCTCAATGAGCAGTTCTTC.

This clonotype came up many times. The chain has TRBV27 and TRBJ2-3; D remains ambiguous. Germline V gives CDR1 MNHEY, CDR2 SMNVEV (reference sequence). This CDR3 comprises 14 residues. Between the trimmed V and J ends, which lost 6 bases and 1 base, there was a span of 11 bases. The CDR3, as DNA: TGTGCCAGCAGAGAACTCATCCGCACAGATACGCAGTATTTT. Amino acids: CASRELIRTDTQYF.

This clonotype came up many times. At one boundary the junction diverges from the germline segment, which might be a read error. The CDR3 loop is CASSLSQYNEQFF. The CDR3, as DNA: TGTGCCAGCAGCTTATCCCAATACAATGAGCAGTTCTTC. V and J are TRBV27 and TRBJ2-1, with D unresolved. Germline lookup yields CDR1 MNHEY and CDR2 SMNVEV (reference sequence). The CDR3 is 13 amino acids.

A few counts support this clonotype. This may arise from a read error, as a much more abundant clone is one base away. The rearrangement uses TRBV2 and TRBJ1-1; D uncertain. The germline V gene encodes CDR1 SNHLY and CDR2 FYNNEI. This CDR3 has 15 amino acids. The CDR3 nucleotides are TGTGCCAGCAGTGAAAAAGGAGCCCTTTCTACTGAAGCTCTCTTT. This translates into CASSEKGALSTEALF.

About this clonotype: A much larger clone differs from this one at a single base, so this may be a read error. The rearrangement joins TRBV12-3 or TRBV12-4 to TRBJ1-5; D gene uncertain. The CDR3 is made up of 13 amino acids. V was trimmed by 11 bases and J by 7 bases, leaving 18 bases between them. The CDR3 DNA follows: TGTGCCGGCCAACTCTTCCGCAGCCAGCCCCAGCATTTT. Protein product: CAGQLFRSQPQHF.

The rearrangement uses TRBV27 and TRBJ2-1; D ambiguous. The germline V gene has CDR1 MNHEY and CDR2 SMNVEV (reference sequence). The CDR3 has 13 amino acids. Trimming removed 1 base from V and 5 bases from J, with 6 bases in between. CDR3 nucleotides: TGTGCCAGCAGTTTATTTCTTAACAATGAGCAGTTCTTC. Protein sequence: CASSLFLNNEQFF.

The sample holds many counts of this clonotype. This chain joins TRBV6-2 or TRBV6-3 and TRBJ2-3; D not resolved. The CDR3 spans 13 residues. Per germline, CDR1 MNHEY and CDR2 SVGEGT. V lost 5 bases, J lost 3 bases, and 9 bases lay in between. CDR3 sequence: CASSHTFTDTQYF. The CDR3 nucleotides are TGTGCCAGCAGTCACACTTTTACAGATACGCAGTATTTT.

This clonotype was observed at least ten times. The V call is TRBV20-1, the J call TRBJ1-1; D possibly corresponds to TRBD1 (6 bases). Looked up from germline, CDR1 is DFQATT and CDR2 is SNEGSKA (reference sequence). This CDR3 region has 14 residues. V lost 5 bases to trimming and J lost 0 bases, with 13 bases between them. The CDR3 protein is CSAGQQGLNTEAFF. The CDR3 DNA reads TGCAGTGCTGGCCAACAGGGTTTGAACACTGAAGCTTTCTTT.

A note on this clonotype: This clone may be a read error of a much larger clone one base away. Given the absence of the conserved phenylalanine or tryptophan at the CDR3 end, a read error is likely. J is TRBJ1-2 and V is TRBV4-1; no clear D gene. Germline V gene sequence: CDR1 MGHRA, CDR2 YSYEKL. Deletions cut 1 base from V and 8 bases from J, with 11 bases between. CDR3 size: 13 residues. DNA for the CDR3: TGCGCCAGCAGCCAAGTACCAGCGGAAGGCTACACCCTC. The encoded protein is CASSQVPAEGYTL.

At least ten counts were recorded for this clonotype. The V and J genes are TRBV4-1 and TRBJ2-7; D possibly corresponds to TRBD1 (5 bases). V lost 1 base and J lost 2, with 9 bases in between. Germline V lookup: CDR1 MGHRA, CDR2 YSYEKL. The CDR3 has 14 residues. The DNA of the CDR3 is TGCGCCAGCAGCCAAGGGACACCGGCCTACGAGCAGTACTTC. Encoded protein: CASSQGTPAYEQYF.

This clonotype showed up many times. This chain links TRBV4-1 with TRBJ2-5; 10 positions agree with TRBD2. The V gene end was trimmed by 5 bases and the J gene end by 5 bases; junction bases not matched to a gene: 5. CDR1 is MGHRA, CDR2 YSYEKL, per germline. CDR3 length: 14 amino acids. The CDR3 sequence is CASSTLAGEETQYF. The CDR3 nucleotides are TGCGCCAGCAGCACGCTAGCGGGGGAGGAGACCCAGTACTTC.